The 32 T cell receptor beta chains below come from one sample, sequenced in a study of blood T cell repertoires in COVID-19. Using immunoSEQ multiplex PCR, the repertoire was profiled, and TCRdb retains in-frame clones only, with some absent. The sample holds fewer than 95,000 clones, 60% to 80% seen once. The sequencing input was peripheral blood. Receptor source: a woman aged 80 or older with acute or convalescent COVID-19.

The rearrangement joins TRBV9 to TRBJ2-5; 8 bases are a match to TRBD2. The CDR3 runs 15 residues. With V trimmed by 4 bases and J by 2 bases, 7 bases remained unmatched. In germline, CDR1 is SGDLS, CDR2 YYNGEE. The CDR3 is CASSPGGGEQETQYF. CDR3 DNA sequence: TGTGCCAGCAGCCCGGGAGGGGGGGAACAAGAGACCCAGTACTTC.

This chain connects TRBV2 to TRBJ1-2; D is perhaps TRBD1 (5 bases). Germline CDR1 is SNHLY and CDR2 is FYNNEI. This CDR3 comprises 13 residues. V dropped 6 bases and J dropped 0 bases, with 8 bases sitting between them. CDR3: CASRETANYGYTF. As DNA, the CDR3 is TGTGCCAGCAGGGAGACAGCTAACTATGGCTACACCTTC.

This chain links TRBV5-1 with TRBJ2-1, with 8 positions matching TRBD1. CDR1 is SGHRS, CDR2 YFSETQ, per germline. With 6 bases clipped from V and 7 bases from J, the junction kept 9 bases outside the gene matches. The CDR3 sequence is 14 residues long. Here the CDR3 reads CASTWTGNRNEQFF. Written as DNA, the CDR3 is TGCGCCAGCACCTGGACAGGGAATCGGAATGAGCAGTTCTTC. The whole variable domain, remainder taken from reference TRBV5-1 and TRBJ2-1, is KAGVTQTPRYLIKTRGQQVTLSCSPISGHRSVSWYQQTPGQGLQFLFEYFSETQRNKGNFPGRFSGRQFSNSRSEMNVSTLELGDSALYLCASTWTGNRNEQFFGPGTRLTVL.

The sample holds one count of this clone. The CDR3 DNA is TGTGCCATCAGTGATGAGGGCGGTCAGCCCCAGCATTTT. Amino acid sequence: CAISDEGGQPQHF. The genes are TRBV10-3 and TRBJ1-5; D remains unclear. The CDR3 loop spans 13 amino acids. Trimming shortened V by 3 bases and J by 6 bases, and 9 bases separated the two germline ends. CDR1 and CDR2 from the germline V gene are ENHRY and SYGVKD.

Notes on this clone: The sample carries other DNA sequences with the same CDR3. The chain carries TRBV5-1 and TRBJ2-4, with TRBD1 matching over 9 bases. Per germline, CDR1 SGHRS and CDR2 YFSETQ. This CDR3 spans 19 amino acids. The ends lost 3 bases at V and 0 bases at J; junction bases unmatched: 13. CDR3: CASSSPDSTGGIAKNIQYF. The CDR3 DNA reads TGCGCCAGCAGCTCCCCTGACTCGACAGGGGGGATAGCCAAAAACATTCAGTACTTC.

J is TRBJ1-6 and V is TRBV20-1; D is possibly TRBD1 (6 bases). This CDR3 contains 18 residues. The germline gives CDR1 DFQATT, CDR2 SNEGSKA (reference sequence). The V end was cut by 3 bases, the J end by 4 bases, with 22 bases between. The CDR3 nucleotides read TGCAGTGCTAGTATAGACCTGAGGGGGGGCCCTTATAATTCACCCCTCCACTTT. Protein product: CSASIDLRGGPYNSPLHF.

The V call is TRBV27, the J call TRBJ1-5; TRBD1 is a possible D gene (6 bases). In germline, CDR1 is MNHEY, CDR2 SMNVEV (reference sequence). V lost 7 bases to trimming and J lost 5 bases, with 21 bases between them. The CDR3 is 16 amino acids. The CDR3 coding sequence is TGTGCCAGCAATCCCCTGGGCGCGGGGGCGGATCAGCCCCAGCATTTT. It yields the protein CASNPLGAGADQPQHF.

The CDR3 sequence: CASSYRGMNTEAFF. CDR3 DNA sequence: TGTGCCAGCAGCTACAGGGGCATGAACACTGAAGCTTTCTTT. The chain joins TRBV11-2 to TRBJ1-1; 7 positions match TRBD1. The trim removed 4 bases at V and 0 bases at J, leaving 2 bases unmatched. The CDR3 has 14 residues. The V gene's germline CDR1 is SGHAT and CDR2 FQNNGV.

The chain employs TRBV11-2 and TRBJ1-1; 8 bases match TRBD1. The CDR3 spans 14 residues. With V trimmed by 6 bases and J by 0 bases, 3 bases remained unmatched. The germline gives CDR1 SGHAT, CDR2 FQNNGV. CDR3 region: CASSFRGLNTEAFF. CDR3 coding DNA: TGTGCCAGCAGTTTCAGGGGGCTGAACACTGAAGCTTTCTTT.

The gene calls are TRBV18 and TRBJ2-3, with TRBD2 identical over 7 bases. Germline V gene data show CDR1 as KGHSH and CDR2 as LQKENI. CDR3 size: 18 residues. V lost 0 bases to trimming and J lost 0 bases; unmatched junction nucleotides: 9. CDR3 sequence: CASSPPSDLAASTDTQYF. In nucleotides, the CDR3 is TGTGCCAGCTCACCACCGTCGGATCTAGCGGCTAGCACAGATACGCAGTATTTT.

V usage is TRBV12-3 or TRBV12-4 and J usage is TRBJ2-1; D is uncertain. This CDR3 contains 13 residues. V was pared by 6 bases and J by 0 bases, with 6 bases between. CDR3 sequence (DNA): TGTGCCAGCAGGGCCAGCTCCTACAATGAGCAGTTCTTC. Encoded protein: CASRASSYNEQFF.

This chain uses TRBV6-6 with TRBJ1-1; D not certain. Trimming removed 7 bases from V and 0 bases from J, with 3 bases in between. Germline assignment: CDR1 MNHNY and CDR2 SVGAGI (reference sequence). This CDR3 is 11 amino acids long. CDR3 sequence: CASTVNTEAFF. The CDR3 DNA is TGTGCCAGCACCGTGAACACTGAAGCTTTCTTT.

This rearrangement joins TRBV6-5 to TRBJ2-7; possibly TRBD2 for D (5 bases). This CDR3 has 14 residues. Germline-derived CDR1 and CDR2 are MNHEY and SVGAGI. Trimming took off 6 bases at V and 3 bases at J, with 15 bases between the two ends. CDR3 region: CASSPELAGYEQYF. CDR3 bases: TGTGCCAGCAGCCCCGAGCTAGCCGGCTACGAGCAGTACTTC.

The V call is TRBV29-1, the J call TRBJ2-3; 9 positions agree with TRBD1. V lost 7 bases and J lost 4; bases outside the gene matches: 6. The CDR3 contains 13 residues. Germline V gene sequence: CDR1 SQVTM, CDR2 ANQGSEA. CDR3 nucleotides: TGCAGCGCCGGGACAGGGTATGCAGATACGCAGTATTTT. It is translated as CSAGTGYADTQYF.

CDR3 residues: CASSLMAGGLGYEQYF. In DNA, the CDR3 is TGTGCCAGCAGCCTAATGGCTGGGGGCCTTGGCTACGAGCAGTACTTC. The chain couples TRBV11-2 to TRBJ2-7; D perhaps matches TRBD1 (6 bases). V was cut by 5 bases and J by 3 bases, with 20 bases left in between. Looked up from germline, CDR1 is SGHAT and CDR2 is FQNNGV. CDR3 length: 16 amino acids.

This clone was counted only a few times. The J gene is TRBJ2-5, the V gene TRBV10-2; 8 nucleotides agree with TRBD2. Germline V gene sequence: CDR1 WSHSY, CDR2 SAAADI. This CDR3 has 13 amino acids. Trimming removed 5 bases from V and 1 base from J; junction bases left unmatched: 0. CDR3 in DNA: TGCGCCAGCAGTCGGGGGGGCCAAGAGACCCAGTACTTC. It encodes CASSRGGQETQYF.

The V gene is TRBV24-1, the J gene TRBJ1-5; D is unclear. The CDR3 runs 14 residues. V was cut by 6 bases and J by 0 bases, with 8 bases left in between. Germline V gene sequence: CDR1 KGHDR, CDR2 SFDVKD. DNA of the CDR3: TGTGCCACCAGTCCAGGATATAGCAATCAGCCCCAGCATTTT. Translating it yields CATSPGYSNQPQHF.

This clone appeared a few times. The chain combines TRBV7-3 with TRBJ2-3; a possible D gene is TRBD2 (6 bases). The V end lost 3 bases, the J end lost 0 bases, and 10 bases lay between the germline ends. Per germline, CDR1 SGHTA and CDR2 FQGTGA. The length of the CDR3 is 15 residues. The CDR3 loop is CASSFRGLSTDTQYF. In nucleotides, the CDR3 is TGTGCCAGCAGCTTTAGGGGACTCAGCACAGATACGCAGTATTTT.

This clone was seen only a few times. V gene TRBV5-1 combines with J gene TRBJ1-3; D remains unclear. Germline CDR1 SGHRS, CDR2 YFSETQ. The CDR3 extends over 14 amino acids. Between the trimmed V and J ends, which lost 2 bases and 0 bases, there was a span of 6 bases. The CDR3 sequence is CASSFNPSGNTIYF. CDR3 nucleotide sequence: TGCGCCAGCAGCTTTAATCCCTCTGGAAACACCATATATTTT.

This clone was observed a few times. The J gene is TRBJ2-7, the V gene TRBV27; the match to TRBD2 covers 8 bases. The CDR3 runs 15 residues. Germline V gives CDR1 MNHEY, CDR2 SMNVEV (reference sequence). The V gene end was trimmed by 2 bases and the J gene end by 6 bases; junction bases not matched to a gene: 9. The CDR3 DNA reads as TGTGCCAGCAGTTTAAGGCCGGGACTAGTTTTCGAGCAGTACTTC. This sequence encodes CASSLRPGLVFEQYF.

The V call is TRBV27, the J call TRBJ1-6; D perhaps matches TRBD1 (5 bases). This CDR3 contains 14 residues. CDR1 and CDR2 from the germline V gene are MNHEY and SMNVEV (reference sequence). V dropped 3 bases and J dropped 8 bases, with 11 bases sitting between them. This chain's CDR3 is CASSFGGWDSPLHF. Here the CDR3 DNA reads TGTGCCAGCAGTTTTGGGGGGTGGGATTCACCCCTCCACTTT.

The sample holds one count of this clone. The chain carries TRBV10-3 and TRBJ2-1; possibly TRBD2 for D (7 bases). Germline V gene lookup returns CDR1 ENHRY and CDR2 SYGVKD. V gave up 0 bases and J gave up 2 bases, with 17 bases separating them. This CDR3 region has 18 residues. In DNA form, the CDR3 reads TGTGCCATCAGTGAGTCTTCCGGGGGGCGGACAGCCTACAATGAGCAGTTCTTC. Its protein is CAISESSGGRTAYNEQFF.

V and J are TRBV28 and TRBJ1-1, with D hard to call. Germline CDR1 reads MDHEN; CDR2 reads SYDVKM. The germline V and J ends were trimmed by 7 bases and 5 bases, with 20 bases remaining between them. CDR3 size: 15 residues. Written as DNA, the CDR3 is TGTGCCAGCACCGCATCATGGGGAGGCGGTACTGAAGCTTTCTTT. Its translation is CASTASWGGGTEAFF.

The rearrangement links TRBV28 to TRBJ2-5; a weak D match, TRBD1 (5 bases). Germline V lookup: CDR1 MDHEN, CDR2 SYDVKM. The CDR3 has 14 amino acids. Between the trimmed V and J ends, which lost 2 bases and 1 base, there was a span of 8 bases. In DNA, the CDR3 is TGTGCCAGCAGTTTAAGGACAATCCAAGAGACCCAGTACTTC. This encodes CASSLRTIQETQYF.

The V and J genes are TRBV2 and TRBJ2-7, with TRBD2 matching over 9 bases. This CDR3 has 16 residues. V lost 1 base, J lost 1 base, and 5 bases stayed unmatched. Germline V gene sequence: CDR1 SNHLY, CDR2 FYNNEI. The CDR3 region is CASSEGASGASYEQYF. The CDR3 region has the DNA TGTGCCAGCAGTGAAGGAGCTAGCGGGGCTTCCTACGAGCAGTACTTC. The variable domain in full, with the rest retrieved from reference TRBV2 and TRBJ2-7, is EPEVTQTPSHQVTQMGQEVILRCVPISNHLYFYWYRQILGQKVEFLVSFYNNEISEKSEIFDDQFSVERPDGSNFTLKIRSTKLEDSAMYFCASSEGASGASYEQYFGPGTRLTVT.

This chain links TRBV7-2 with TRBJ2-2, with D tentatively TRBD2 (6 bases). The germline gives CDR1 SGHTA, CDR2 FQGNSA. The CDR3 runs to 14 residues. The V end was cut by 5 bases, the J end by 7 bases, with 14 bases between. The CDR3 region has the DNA TGTGCCAGCAGCCCAGCCAGGAGGGACGGGGAGCTGTTTTTT. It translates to CASSPARRDGELFF.

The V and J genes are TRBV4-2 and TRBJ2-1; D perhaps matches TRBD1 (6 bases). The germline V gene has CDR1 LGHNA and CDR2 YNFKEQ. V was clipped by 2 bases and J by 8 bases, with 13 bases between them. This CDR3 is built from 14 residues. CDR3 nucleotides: TGTGCCAGCAGCCAAAGGTACAGGGCAGATGAGCAGTTCTTC. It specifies CASSQRYRADEQFF.

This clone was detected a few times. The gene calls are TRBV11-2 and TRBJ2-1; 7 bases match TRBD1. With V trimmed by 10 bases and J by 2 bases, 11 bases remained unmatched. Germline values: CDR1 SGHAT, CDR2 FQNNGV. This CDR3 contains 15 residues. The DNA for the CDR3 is TGTGCCACCACCCGATTCCAGGGGGCCTACAATGAGCAGTTCTTC. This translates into CATTRFQGAYNEQFF.

CDR3 region: CASSSQGTEAFF. Written as DNA, the CDR3 is TGTGCCAGCAGTTCCCAGGGCACTGAAGCTTTCTTT. This rearrangement joins TRBV28 to TRBJ1-1; tentatively, D is TRBD1 (5 bases). Germline V gene data show CDR1 as MDHEN and CDR2 as SYDVKM. This CDR3 has 12 amino acids. The V and J ends lost 4 bases and 4 bases respectively, with 7 bases between them.

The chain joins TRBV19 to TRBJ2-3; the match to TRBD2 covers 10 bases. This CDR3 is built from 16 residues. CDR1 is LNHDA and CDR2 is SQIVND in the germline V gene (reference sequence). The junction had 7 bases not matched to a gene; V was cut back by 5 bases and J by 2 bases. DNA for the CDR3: TGTGCCAGTAGTGTCCTTAGCGGGGGGTTCACAGATACGCAGTATTTT. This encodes CASSVLSGGFTDTQYF.

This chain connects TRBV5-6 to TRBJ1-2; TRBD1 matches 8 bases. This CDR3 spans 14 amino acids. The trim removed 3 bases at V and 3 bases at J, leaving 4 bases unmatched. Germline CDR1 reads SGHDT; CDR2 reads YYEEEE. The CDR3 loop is CASSSGQAYYGYTF. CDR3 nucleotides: TGTGCCAGCAGCTCGGGACAGGCCTACTATGGCTACACCTTC. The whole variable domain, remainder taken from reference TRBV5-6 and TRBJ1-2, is DAGVTQSPTHLIKTRGQQVTLRCSPKSGHDTVSWYQQALGQGPQFIFQYYEEEERQRGNFPDRFSGHQFPNYSSELNVNALLLGDSALYLCASSSGQAYYGYTFGSGTRLTVV.

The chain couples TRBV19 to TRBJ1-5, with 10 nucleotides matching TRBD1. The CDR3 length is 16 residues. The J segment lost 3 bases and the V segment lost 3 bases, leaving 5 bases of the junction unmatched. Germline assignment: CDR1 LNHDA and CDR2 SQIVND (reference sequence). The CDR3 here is CASSISGTGDNQPQHF. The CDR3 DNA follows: TGTGCCAGTAGTATTTCCGGGACAGGGGACAATCAGCCCCAGCATTTT.